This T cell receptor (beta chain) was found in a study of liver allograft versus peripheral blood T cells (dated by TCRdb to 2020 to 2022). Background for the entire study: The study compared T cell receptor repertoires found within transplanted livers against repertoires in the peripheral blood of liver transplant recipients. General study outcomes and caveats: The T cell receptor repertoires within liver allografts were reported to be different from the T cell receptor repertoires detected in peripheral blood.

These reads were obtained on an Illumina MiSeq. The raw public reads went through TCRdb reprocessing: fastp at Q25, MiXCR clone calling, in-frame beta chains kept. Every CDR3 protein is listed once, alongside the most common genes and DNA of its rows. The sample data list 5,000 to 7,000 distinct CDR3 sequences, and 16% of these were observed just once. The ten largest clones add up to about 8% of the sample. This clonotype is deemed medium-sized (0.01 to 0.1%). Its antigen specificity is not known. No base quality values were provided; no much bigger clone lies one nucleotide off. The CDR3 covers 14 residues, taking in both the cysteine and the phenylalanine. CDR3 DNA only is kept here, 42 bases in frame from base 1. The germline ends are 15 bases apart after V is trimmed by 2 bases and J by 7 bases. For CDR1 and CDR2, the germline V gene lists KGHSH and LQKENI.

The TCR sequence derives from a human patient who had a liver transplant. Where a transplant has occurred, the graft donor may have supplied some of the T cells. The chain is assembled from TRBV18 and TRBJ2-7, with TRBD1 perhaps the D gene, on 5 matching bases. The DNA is TGTGCCAGCTCACCATCGGACACCGGGCGGGAGCAGTACTTC. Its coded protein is CASSPSDTGREQYF. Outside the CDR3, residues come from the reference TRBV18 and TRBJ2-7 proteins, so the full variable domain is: NAGVMQNPRHLVRRRGQEARLRCSPMKGHSHVYWYRQLPEEGLKFMVYLQKENIIDESGMPKERFSAEFPKEGPSILRIQQVVRGDSAAYFCASSPSDTGREQYFGPGTRLTVT.